Each of the 17 T cell receptor beta chains below was sequenced from the same sample in a study of cytomegalovirus exposure and HLA in healthy donors. Vbeta (60) and Jbeta (13) primers were used in the PCR. Sequencing used immunoSEQ multiplex PCR; TCRdb keeps in-frame clones, though not all of them. The data contain some 140,000 clones, approximately 90% of them seen just once; the ten biggest clones take up under 6.5%. Specimen: PBMCs. The receptor source for this set is a woman aged 25 to 39 in good health and CMV-seronegative.

The chain uses TRBV5-1 and TRBJ2-7; possible D gene TRBD1, 6 bases. Germline CDR1 reads SGHRS; CDR2 reads YFSETQ. The CDR3 has 15 amino acids. V was shortened by 0 bases and J by 2 bases, with 12 bases between the two germline ends. CDR3 loop: CASSLGQERTYEQYF. DNA of the CDR3: TGCGCCAGCAGCTTGGGACAGGAGAGAACCTACGAGCAGTACTTC.

Only one count was recorded for this clone. This rearrangement joins TRBV2 to TRBJ1-1, with 8 bases fitting TRBD1. Germline V lookup: CDR1 SNHLY, CDR2 FYNNEI. The CDR3 totals 14 residues. V shed 6 bases, J shed 6 bases, and the junction held 9 bases outside the gene matches. For the CDR3, the DNA is TGTGCCAGCAGAGGACAGGGTATAATCGCTGAAGCTTTCTTT. Translating gives CASRGQGIIAEAFF.

This clone appeared once. The rearrangement links TRBV5-8 to TRBJ2-3; TRBD2 matches 7 bases. V was clipped by 0 bases and J by 0 bases; unmatched bases: 7. Germline V gene lookup returns CDR1 SGHTS and CDR2 YDEGEE. The CDR3 spans 17 residues. CDR3 in amino acids: CASSLGLAELSTDTQYF. The CDR3 nucleotides are TGTGCCAGCAGCTTGGGGCTAGCGGAGCTCAGCACAGATACGCAGTATTTT.

This chain connects TRBV12-5 to TRBJ2-5; TRBD1 matches 11 bases. J lost 5 bases, V lost 6 bases, and 8 bases had no gene match. CDR1 LGHNT and CDR2 FRNRAP come from the germline V gene. This CDR3 contains 15 residues. CDR3 region: CASGPGQGAGETQYF. DNA of the CDR3: TGTGCTAGTGGCCCCGGACAGGGGGCCGGGGAGACCCAGTACTTC.

The chain couples TRBV7-2 to TRBJ2-6, with D maybe TRBD2 (5 bases). This CDR3 is 15 amino acids long. With 2 bases removed from V and 9 bases from J, the gap between germline ends came to 14 bases. Germline lookup yields CDR1 SGHTA and CDR2 FQGNSA. Here the CDR3 reads CASSLTRRSHNVLTF. The CDR3 bases are TGTGCCAGCAGCTTAACGAGGAGGTCTCACAACGTCCTGACTTTC.

This rearrangement joins TRBV4-3 to TRBJ2-3; D unclear. The length of the CDR3 is 16 residues. Germline V gives CDR1 LGHNA, CDR2 YSLEER. V dropped 0 bases and J dropped 1 base, with 11 bases sitting between them. This CDR3 is CASSQEVPGGTDTQYF. The DNA for the CDR3 is TGCGCCAGCAGCCAAGAAGTCCCCGGTGGCACAGATACGCAGTATTTT.

In the case of this clone: Other DNA sequences within the sample encode an identical CDR3. The V gene is TRBV6-1, the J gene TRBJ1-2, with 8 positions matching TRBD1. The junction had 13 bases not matched to a gene; V was cut back by 1 base and J by 3 bases. Germline V gene sequence: CDR1 MNHNS, CDR2 SASEGT. The CDR3 is 18 residues long. The CDR3 is CASSEDAFADREDYGYTF. CDR3 nucleotides: TGTGCCAGCAGTGAAGACGCGTTCGCGGACAGGGAAGACTATGGCTACACCTTC.

A note on this clone: Likely a read error: the CDR3 ends without its conserved phenylalanine or tryptophan. The gene calls are TRBV29-1 and TRBJ1-2; the D is unclear. Trimming removed 4 bases from V and 2 bases from J, with 11 bases in between. The CDR3 consists of 13 residues. Germline CDR1 is SQVTM and CDR2 is ANQGSEA. The CDR3 nucleotides read TGCAGCGTTGGATCATCGGGAAACTATGGCTACACCCTC. Its translation is CSVGSSGNYGYTL.

The chain uses TRBV5-4 and TRBJ2-4; TRBD2 agrees at 16 bases. Germline V gene data show CDR1 as SGHNT and CDR2 as YYREEE (reference sequence). The V gene end was trimmed by 4 bases and the J gene end by 8 bases; junction bases not matched to a gene: 6. This CDR3 region has 16 residues. The CDR3 region is CASSTGLAGGADIQYF. CDR3 sequence (DNA): TGTGCCAGCAGCACGGGACTAGCGGGAGGGGCGGACATTCAGTACTTC.

The chain has TRBV11-2 and TRBJ2-1, with TRBD2 matching over 11 bases. V lost 0 bases and J lost 5; bases outside the gene matches: 9. Germline CDR1 reads SGHAT; CDR2 reads FQNNGV. The CDR3 extends over 18 amino acids. CDR3 DNA sequence: TGTGCCAGCAGCTTAGATAGTGTAGCGGGGGGGCTCCACAATGAGCAGTTCTTC. This translates into CASSLDSVAGGLHNEQFF.

CDR3 amino acids: CASNKRGEIDTQYF. The CDR3 nucleotides read TGTGCCAGCAATAAGCGGGGGGAAATAGATACGCAGTATTTT. J is TRBJ2-3 and V is TRBV27; 9 bases map to TRBD2. V shed 7 bases and J 5 bases; nucleotides not matched to a gene: 7. CDR3 size: 14 residues. CDR1 is MNHEY and CDR2 is SMNVEV in the germline V gene (reference sequence).

The gene calls are TRBV19 and TRBJ1-4, with 8 bases aligning to TRBD1. The CDR3 consists of 16 residues. V lost 5 bases and J lost 4; bases outside the gene matches: 9. Germline values: CDR1 LNHDA, CDR2 SQIVND (reference sequence). The CDR3 sequence: CASSRDRGRGNEKLFF. The CDR3 nucleotides are TGTGCCAGTAGTCGAGACAGGGGTAGGGGTAATGAAAAACTGTTTTTT.

This clone has a handful of counts. V gene TRBV5-1 combines with J gene TRBJ2-7; 7 bases are shared with TRBD2. The V and J ends lost 4 bases and 1 base, in that order; junction bases with no gene match: 5. CDR3 length: 14 amino acids. CDR1 is SGHRS and CDR2 is YFSETQ in the germline V gene. In DNA, the CDR3 is TGCGCCAGCAGCCCCGGACTAGATTCCTACGAGCAGTACTTC. This sequence encodes CASSPGLDSYEQYF.

The rearrangement links TRBV7-2 to TRBJ2-5; D ambiguous. The CDR3 runs 11 residues. Germline loops: CDR1 SGHTA, CDR2 FQGNSA. V lost 5 bases to trimming and J lost 8 bases, with 9 bases between them. The CDR3: CASSTALTQYF. DNA for the CDR3: TGTGCCAGCAGCACCGCGCTAACCCAGTACTTC.

The rearrangement uses TRBV5-1 and TRBJ1-3, with D perhaps TRBD1 (5 bases). Germline lookup yields CDR1 SGHRS and CDR2 YFSETQ. Trimming removed 4 bases from V and 4 bases from J, with 15 bases in between. The CDR3 has 15 residues. The DNA of the CDR3 is TGCGCCAGCAGCCGGGACTGGAGTGGAGGAAACACCATATATTTT. Its translation: CASSRDWSGGNTIYF.

The CDR3 sequence is CASSSLGTGAETQYF. CDR3 sequence (DNA): TGTGCCAGCAGTTCCCTGGGGACAGGGGCGGAGACCCAGTACTTC. The chain combines TRBV2 with TRBJ2-5, with 10 bases that match TRBD1. The CDR3 runs to 15 residues. V gave up 5 bases and J gave up 5 bases; unmatched junction bases: 8. Germline V gene sequence: CDR1 SNHLY, CDR2 FYNNEI.

The genes are TRBV2 and TRBJ2-1; perhaps TRBD1 as D (6 bases). The germline CDR1 and CDR2 sequences are SNHLY and FYNNEI. Between the trimmed V and J ends, which lost 1 base and 0 bases, there was a span of 13 bases. The CDR3 spans 17 residues. CDR3 DNA sequence: TGTGCCAGCAGTGAAGAGGGGGTGTTAAGCTCCTACAATGAGCAGTTCTTC. Its translation: CASSEEGVLSSYNEQFF.